This T cell receptor (beta chain) was captured in a study of T cell repertoires in aging, cancer and after chemotherapy. Regarding the study as a whole: The repertoire data cannot show anything about immunological memory following chemotherapy.

Trimming removed 5 bases at V and 8 bases at J, with 15 bases between. This CDR3 is built from 13 residues. The V gene's germline CDR1 is MNHNS and CDR2 SASEGT. Worth noting for this clonotype: Its antigen is unknown.

The template was genomic DNA from peripheral blood, not RNA. A mixed TRB-A/B primer pool amplified rearranged TRB by multiplex touch-down PCR. TCRdb ran MiXCR on the multiplex PCR reads and lists one entry per CDR3 protein. The table shows approximately 7,800 distinct CDR3 sequences, with 37% occurring only once. This clonotype originated in a human donor in good health. The chain joins TRBV6-1 to TRBJ1-1; D is unclear. What was sequenced was blood. The CDR3 coding sequence is TGTGCCAGCAGTATATCTGGGTTGAGGGAAGCTTTCTTT. This sequence encodes CASSISGLREAFF.